One and the same sample provided the 28 T cell receptor beta chains below, sequenced in a study of cytomegalovirus exposure and HLA in healthy donors. With 60 Vbeta and 13 Jbeta primers, the PCR was carried out. Sequencing used immunoSEQ multiplex PCR; TCRdb keeps in-frame clones, though not all of them. The sample data list approximately 58,000 clones. Source material: PBMCs. The receptor source for this set is a woman in her forties or fifties in good health and CMV-seropositive.

The rearrangement uses TRBV7-6 and TRBJ1-6, with D maybe TRBD1 (6 bases). V gave up 5 bases and J gave up 10 bases, with 15 bases separating them. CDR3 length equals 14 residues. Germline lookup yields CDR1 SGHVS and CDR2 FNYEAQ. CDR3 protein: CASSPTGKGSPLHF. As DNA, the CDR3 is TGTGCCAGCAGCCCCACAGGGAAAGGGTCACCCCTCCACTTT.

The CDR3 region is CAVGDEQFF. Here the CDR3 DNA reads TGTGCCGTCGGTGATGAGCAGTTCTTC. The rearrangement joins TRBV6-5 to TRBJ2-1; D remains ambiguous. The CDR3 sequence is 9 residues long. The V gene lost 11 bases and the J gene lost 8 bases, with 7 bases spanning the gap. Germline loops: CDR1 MNHEY, CDR2 SVGAGI.

This chain uses TRBV2 with TRBJ2-5; TRBD1 might be the D (7 bases). The CDR3 loop spans 16 amino acids. CDR1 is SNHLY and CDR2 is FYNNEI in the germline V gene. Deletions cut 6 bases from V and 2 bases from J, with 19 bases between. CDR3 in DNA: TGTGCCAGCAGAGAGGAGGGGGCGCGGCGGCAAGAGACCCAGTACTTC. This translates into CASREEGARRQETQYF.

The chain uses TRBV6-4 and TRBJ2-3, with 8 positions matching TRBD2. The CDR3 is 15 residues long. V lost 3 bases, J lost 4 bases, and 6 bases stayed unmatched. Per the germline V gene, CDR1 is MRHNA and CDR2 is SNTAGT. The CDR3 spells CASSERGGFSDTQYF. The CDR3 DNA follows: TGTGCCAGCAGTGAACGGGGGGGATTTTCAGATACGCAGTATTTT.

The rearrangement links TRBV11-3 to TRBJ2-7; 8 bases line up with TRBD1. The CDR3 covers 16 residues. CDR1 is SGHNT, CDR2 YENEEA, per germline. V gave up 5 bases and J gave up 3 bases; unmatched junction bases: 12. The CDR3 bases are TGTGCCAGCAGCCAAACAAGGACAGGGCGGGTCTACGAGCAGTACTTC. Translating it yields CASSQTRTGRVYEQYF. The full variable domain, completed using reference TRBV11-3 and TRBJ2-7, is EAGVVQSPRYKIIEKKQPVAFWCNPISGHNTLYWYLQNLGQGPELLIRYENEEAVDDSQLPKDRFSAERLKGVDSTLKIQPAELGDSAVYLCASSQTRTGRVYEQYFGPGTRLTVT.

This chain joins TRBV6-7 and TRBJ2-5, with TRBD2 as a possible D gene (5 bases). TRBV6-7 is marked as an open reading frame, function uncertain. The V end lost 5 bases, the J end lost 5 bases, and 24 bases lay between the germline ends. The length of the CDR3 is 17 residues. CDR3 sequence: CASSDTYGIIVDETQYF. The CDR3 nucleotides are TGTGCCAGCAGTGATACGTACGGGATCATAGTCGACGAGACCCAGTACTTC.

The chain combines TRBV11-1 with TRBJ1-4, with D possibly TRBD1 on 5 matching bases. The CDR3 covers 15 residues. Per the germline V gene, CDR1 is SGHAT and CDR2 is FQDESV (reference sequence). Trimming stripped 5 bases from V and 5 bases from J, with 15 bases between. The CDR3, as DNA: TGTGCCAGCAGCCTCGGAGGGGCTCAAAATGAAAAACTGTTTTTT. Translated, it gives CASSLGGAQNEKLFF.

The gene calls are TRBV4-1 and TRBJ2-2; no clear D gene. Trimming removed 4 bases from V and 2 bases from J, with 8 bases in between. Germline values: CDR1 MGHRA, CDR2 YSYEKL. This CDR3 has 14 residues. In DNA form, the CDR3 reads TGCGCCAGCAGCCGAGCCTTAAACACCGGGGAGCTGTTTTTT. Amino acid sequence: CASSRALNTGELFF.

The chain carries TRBV7-2 and TRBJ1-5; possible D gene TRBD1, 6 bases. Germline V CDR1 and CDR2: SGHTA, FQGNSA. Trimming shortened V by 4 bases and J by 2 bases, and 9 bases separated the two germline ends. This CDR3 is built from 14 residues. The CDR3 region is CASSSRQGNQPQHF. The CDR3, as DNA: TGTGCCAGCAGCTCGCGACAGGGCAATCAGCCCCAGCATTTT. Full variable domain (rest looked up from reference TRBV7-2 and TRBJ1-5): GAGVSQSPSNKVTEKGKDVELRCDPISGHTALYWYRQSLGQGLEFLIYFQGNSAPDKSGLPSDRFSAERTGGSVSTLTIQRTQQEDSAVYLCASSSRQGNQPQHFGDGTRLSIL.

CDR3 nucleotide sequence: TGTGCCAGCAGTGACCCTAGCGGGGGGCGAGTCTACAATGAGCAGTTCTTC. It translates to CASSDPSGGRVYNEQFF. V usage is TRBV2 and J usage is TRBJ2-1, with 11 positions matching TRBD2. Germline V lookup: CDR1 SNHLY, CDR2 FYNNEI. This CDR3 is 17 amino acids long. The J segment lost 3 bases and the V segment lost 3 bases, leaving 7 bases of the junction unmatched.

The V and J genes are TRBV6-1 and TRBJ2-7; the D is unclear. The V end was cut by 4 bases, the J end by 3 bases, with 7 bases between. The CDR3 is 12 amino acids. CDR1 is MNHNS and CDR2 is SASEGT in the germline V gene. CDR3 protein: CASSGLGYEQYF. The CDR3 DNA reads TGTGCCAGCAGTGGTCTAGGCTACGAGCAGTACTTC.

The rearrangement links TRBV28 to TRBJ2-7, with 10 bases identical to TRBD1. Germline loops: CDR1 MDHEN, CDR2 SYDVKM. CDR3 length: 15 amino acids. V lost 3 bases and J lost 6; bases outside the gene matches: 8. The CDR3 is CASSFPGTGAGEQYF. CDR3 DNA sequence: TGTGCCAGCAGTTTTCCGGGGACAGGGGCAGGCGAGCAGTACTTC.

The chain employs TRBV29-1 and TRBJ2-5, with D possibly matching TRBD2 (6 bases). The germline V and J ends were trimmed by 3 bases and 5 bases, with 13 bases remaining between them. CDR3 size: 13 residues. In germline, CDR1 is SQVTM, CDR2 ANQGSEA. CDR3 protein: CSVDTGRTETQYF. Here the CDR3 DNA reads TGCAGCGTTGACACGGGGAGGACGGAGACCCAGTACTTC. Complete variable domain (other parts from reference TRBV29-1 and TRBJ2-5): SAVISQKPSRDICQRGTSLTIQCQVDSQVTMMFWYRQQPGQSLTLIATANQGSEATYESGFVIDKFPISRPNLTFSTLTVSNMSPEDSSIYLCSVDTGRTETQYFGPGTRLLVL.

The chain links TRBV7-3 to TRBJ2-3; D is uncertain. Germline CDR1 and CDR2: SGHTA and FQGTGA. The CDR3 loop spans 14 amino acids. V was pared by 5 bases and J by 1 base, with 10 bases between. CDR3 DNA sequence: TGTGCCAGCAGCCTCTCCTACCGCACAGATACGCAGTATTTT. Translated, it gives CASSLSYRTDTQYF.

The chain employs TRBV28 and TRBJ2-3; 12 positions agree with TRBD2. The CDR3 extends over 15 amino acids. The J segment lost 1 base and the V segment lost 6 bases, leaving 2 bases of the junction unmatched. CDR1 MDHEN and CDR2 SYDVKM come from the germline V gene. This CDR3 is CASRTSGSGTDTQYF. CDR3 bases: TGTGCCAGCAGGACTAGCGGGAGCGGCACAGATACGCAGTATTTT.

The J gene is TRBJ2-3, the V gene TRBV28; 7 bases match TRBD1. The CDR3 contains 16 residues. V lost 6 bases, J lost 7 bases, and 16 bases stayed unmatched. The germline V gene encodes CDR1 MDHEN and CDR2 SYDVKM. The CDR3 nucleotides are TGTGCCAGCAGCCAAGCCGGGACAGTTCTCCCTCATACGCAGTATTTT. Protein sequence: CASSQAGTVLPHTQYF.

This rearrangement joins TRBV2 to TRBJ1-2; TRBD1 matches 8 bases. Trimming cost V 4 bases and J 0 bases; bases outside gene matches: 4. Germline CDR1 SNHLY, CDR2 FYNNEI. The CDR3 is 15 residues long. The CDR3 loop reads CASSVQQGANYGYTF. The CDR3 region has the DNA TGTGCCAGCAGTGTACAACAGGGGGCTAACTATGGCTACACCTTC.

The chain links TRBV4-2 to TRBJ1-6, with no clear D. This CDR3 comprises 14 residues. Trimming removed 0 bases from V and 8 bases from J, with 8 bases in between. Germline loops: CDR1 LGHNA, CDR2 YNFKEQ. CDR3 sequence (DNA): TGTGCCAGCAGCCAAGAAACGGACTATTCACCCCTCCACTTT. It specifies CASSQETDYSPLHF.

The chain uses TRBV5-1 and TRBJ2-7, with 8 positions matching TRBD1. The CDR3 consists of 13 residues. CDR1 is SGHRS, CDR2 YFSETQ, per germline. J gave up 7 bases and V 0 bases, and 3 bases lay outside the gene matches. CDR3 bases: TGCGCCAGCAGCTTGGGGACAGGGAGGGAGCAGTACTTC. This gives the protein CASSLGTGREQYF.

CDR3 region: CASSYQGANTGELFF. The CDR3 bases are TGTGCCAGCAGTTACCAGGGCGCGAACACCGGGGAGCTGTTTTTT. The chain couples TRBV6-5 to TRBJ2-2; TRBD1 is a possible D gene (5 bases). The germline V gene has CDR1 MNHEY and CDR2 SVGAGI. The CDR3 has 15 residues. V gave up 2 bases and J gave up 0 bases, with 7 bases separating them.

J is TRBJ1-1 and V is TRBV27; 7 bases are shared with TRBD1. The CDR3 sequence is 14 residues long. V dropped 5 bases and J dropped 0; count of bases not matched to a gene: 3. Germline CDR1 reads MNHEY; CDR2 reads SMNVEV (reference sequence). The CDR3 bases are TGTGCCAGCAGTCCACAGGGGCTGAACACTGAAGCTTTCTTT. It specifies CASSPQGLNTEAFF.

The gene calls are TRBV7-7 and TRBJ2-3; 8 bases align to TRBD2. CDR1 is SSHAT, CDR2 FNYEAQ, per germline (reference sequence). V shed 1 base, J shed 1 base, and the junction held 4 bases outside the gene matches. The CDR3 is 16 amino acids. Here the CDR3 DNA reads TGTGCCAGCAGCTTAGGAGCGGGAGTTGGCACAGATACGCAGTATTTT. Its protein product is CASSLGAGVGTDTQYF.

The genes are TRBV7-2 and TRBJ1-2; maybe TRBD1 (6 bases). Germline loops: CDR1 SGHTA, CDR2 FQGNSA. The CDR3 is 14 amino acids. Deletions cut 4 bases from V and 6 bases from J, with 15 bases between. CDR3 protein: CASSSFVQGDGYTF. DNA for the CDR3: TGTGCCAGCAGCTCATTCGTACAGGGCGATGGCTACACCTTC.

The CDR3 sequence is CSVRGINYGYTF. CDR3 bases: TGCAGCGTGAGGGGGATTAACTATGGCTACACCTTC. The chain joins TRBV29-1 to TRBJ1-2; TRBD1 is a possible D gene (6 bases). The CDR3 consists of 12 residues. The V gene's germline CDR1 is SQVTM and CDR2 ANQGSEA. V lost 6 bases, J lost 1 base, and 9 bases lay in between.

The chain recombines TRBV19 with TRBJ1-5; D ambiguous. The germline gives CDR1 LNHDA, CDR2 SQIVND (reference sequence). V lost 5 bases, J lost 2 bases, and 10 bases lay in between. The CDR3 contains 14 residues. The CDR3 DNA follows: TGTGCCAGTAGTGTGGGCTCGGGCAATCAGCCCCAGCATTTT. Translation: CASSVGSGNQPQHF.

This chain uses TRBV28 with TRBJ2-7; D is possibly TRBD2 (5 bases). Trimming cost V 3 bases and J 3 bases, with 27 bases left between them. Germline CDR1 is MDHEN and CDR2 is SYDVKM. The CDR3 has 19 residues. CDR3: CASSFLHLSTRFPGYEQYF. The CDR3 nucleotides are TGTGCCAGCAGTTTCTTGCACTTGTCCACTAGGTTCCCCGGCTACGAGCAGTACTTC.

The chain links TRBV6-1 to TRBJ2-2; TRBD1 aligns across 8 bases. Germline V gene data show CDR1 as MNHNS and CDR2 as SASEGT. The CDR3 sequence is 15 residues long. The V gene end was trimmed by 4 bases and the J gene end by 4 bases; junction bases not matched to a gene: 5. In nucleotides, the CDR3 is TGTGCCAGCAGTGTGACAGGGGTGGCCACCGGGGAGCTGTTTTTT. It translates to CASSVTGVATGELFF.

The chain is built from TRBV25-1 and TRBJ2-5; 7 nucleotides agree with TRBD1. The CDR3 length is 13 residues. V lost 5 bases and J lost 1; bases outside the gene matches: 1. From germline, CDR1 is MGHDK and CDR2 SYGVNS. This CDR3 is CASSTGAQETQYF. The CDR3 DNA follows: TGTGCCAGCAGTACAGGGGCCCAAGAGACCCAGTACTTC. The full variable domain, its missing parts supplied by reference TRBV25-1 and TRBJ2-5, is EADIYQTPRYLVIGTGKKITLECSQTMGHDKMYWYQQDPGMELHLIHYSYGVNSTEKGDLSSESTVSRIRTEHFPLTLESARPSHTSQYLCASSTGAQETQYFGPGTRLLVL.